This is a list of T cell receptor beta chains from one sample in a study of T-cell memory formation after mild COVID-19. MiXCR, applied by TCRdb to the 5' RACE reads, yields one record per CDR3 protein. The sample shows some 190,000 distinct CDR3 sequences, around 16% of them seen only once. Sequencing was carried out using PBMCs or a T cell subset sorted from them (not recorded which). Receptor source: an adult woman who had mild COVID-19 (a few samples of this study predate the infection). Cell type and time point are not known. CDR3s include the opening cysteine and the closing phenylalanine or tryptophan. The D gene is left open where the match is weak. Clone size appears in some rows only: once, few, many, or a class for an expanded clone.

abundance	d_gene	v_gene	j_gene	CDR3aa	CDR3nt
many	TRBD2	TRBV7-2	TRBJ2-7	CASSLSRAGGLSYEQYF	TGTGCCAGCAGCTTAAGCAGGGCGGGAGGTCTCTCCTACGAGCAGTACTTC
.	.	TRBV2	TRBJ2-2	CASTANTGELFF	TGTGCCAGCACTGCTAACACCGGGGAGCTGTTTTTT
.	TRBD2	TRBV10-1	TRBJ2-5	CARMNSGRAETQYF	TGCGCCAGGATGAATAGCGGGAGGGCTGAGACCCAGTACTTC
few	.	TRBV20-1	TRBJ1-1	CRGEAGDTEAFF	TGCAGGGGGGAGGCTGGGGACACTGAAGCTTTCTTT
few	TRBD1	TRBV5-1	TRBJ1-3	CASSSTGFSGNTIYF	TGCGCCAGCAGCTCGACAGGGTTCTCTGGAAACACCATATATTTT
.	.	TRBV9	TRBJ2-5	CASSPQSPTGHFQETQYF	TGTGCCAGCAGCCCTCAATCGCCGACGGGACATTTCCAAGAGACCCAGTACTTC
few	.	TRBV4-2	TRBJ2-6	CASSQDSGPSFGSGANVLTF	TGTGCCAGCAGCCAAGACAGCGGGCCCTCCTTCGGCTCTGGGGCCAACGTCCTGACTTTC
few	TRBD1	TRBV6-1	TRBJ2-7	CASSQRRDRDEQYF	TGTGCCAGCAGCCAACGCCGGGACAGGGACGAGCAGTACTTC
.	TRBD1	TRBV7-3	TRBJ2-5	CASSPTGGTGTGQETQYF	TGTGCCAGCAGCCCAACAGGGGGGACAGGGACCGGTCAAGAGACCCAGTACTTC
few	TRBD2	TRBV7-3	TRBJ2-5	CASSPFREGTQYF	TGTGCCAGCAGCCCGTTCCGGGAGGGGACCCAGTACTTC